This is a list of T cell receptor beta chains from one sample in a study of cytomegalovirus exposure and HLA in healthy donors. Generated by immunoSEQ multiplex PCR, the TCRdb table keeps only in-frame clones and is missing some. There are tens of thousands of clones in the sample; approximately 83% occur only once, and about 4% lies in the top ten. The sample comprised PBMCs. The receptors come from a man aged 45-65 years in good health and CMV-seronegative. Both conserved end residues are part of each CDR3. D genes are given only for firm matches. Size is omitted from some rows. Given values are once, few, many or a class for expanded clones.

v_gene: TRBV19; abundance: many; d_gene: TRBD1; len: 15; j_gene: TRBJ2-3; CDR3nt: TGTGCCAGTAGTCTGGGACAGGGTTCCGCAGATACGCAGTATTTT; CDR3aa: CASSLGQGSADTQYF
v_gene: TRBV2; abundance: -; d_gene: -; len: 14; j_gene: TRBJ2-2; CDR3nt: TGTGCCAGCAGCGTTTTGCGCGACACCGGGGAGCTGTTTTTT; CDR3aa: CASSVLRDTGELFF
v_gene: TRBV2; abundance: -; d_gene: TRBD2; len: 19; j_gene: TRBJ2-3; CDR3nt: TGTGCCAGCAGTGAAGCGCTTCCTGGAGCGGGAGGCCCGGGGGATACGCAGTATTTT; CDR3aa: CASSEALPGAGGPGDTQYF
v_gene: TRBV9; abundance: -; d_gene: TRBD1; len: 16; j_gene: TRBJ2-1; CDR3nt: TGTGCCAGCAGCGAGGACCAGGGGGCTGACTACAATGAGCAGTTCTTC; CDR3aa: CASSEDQGADYNEQFF
v_gene: TRBV5-5; abundance: -; d_gene: TRBD2; len: 17; j_gene: TRBJ2-7; CDR3nt: TGTGCCAGCAGCTCATGGACTAGCGGGAGGGCCATTTCCGAGCAGTACTTC; CDR3aa: CASSSWTSGRAISEQYF
v_gene: TRBV9; abundance: few; d_gene: TRBD2; len: 15; j_gene: TRBJ2-1; CDR3nt: TGTGCCAGCAGCCCAGGGACTAGCGGGAGTAATGAGCAGTTCTTC; CDR3aa: CASSPGTSGSNEQFF
v_gene: TRBV13; abundance: once; d_gene: -; len: 13; j_gene: TRBJ2-1; CDR3nt: TGTGCCAGCGGCAGGACATCATACAATGAGCAGTTCTTC; CDR3aa: CASGRTSYNEQFF
v_gene: TRBV4-2; abundance: -; d_gene: -; len: 17; j_gene: TRBJ2-7; CDR3nt: TGTGCCAGCAGCCAAGGTGCGAGGGCACCCGGCTCCTACGAGCAGTACTTC; CDR3aa: CASSQGARAPGSYEQYF
v_gene: TRBV2; abundance: once; d_gene: TRBD2; len: 11; j_gene: TRBJ2-1; CDR3nt: TGTGCCAGCTCACTACTAGCGGAGCAGTTCTTC; CDR3aa: CASSLLAEQFF
v_gene: TRBV2; abundance: once; d_gene: TRBD2; len: 17; j_gene: TRBJ2-5; CDR3nt: TGTGCCAGCAGTGCACCGGACTTTACTAGCGGGAGAGGGACCCAGTACTTC; CDR3aa: CASSAPDFTSGRGTQYF
v_gene: TRBV29-1; abundance: -; d_gene: -; len: 13; j_gene: TRBJ1-1; CDR3nt: TGCAGCACCCTAACAGGTGGGGACACTGAAGCTTTCTTT; CDR3aa: CSTLTGGDTEAFF
v_gene: TRBV20-1; abundance: -; d_gene: TRBD1; len: 10; j_gene: TRBJ2-1; CDR3nt: TGCAGTGCTAAAGGGACAGGGCAGTTCTTC; CDR3aa: CSAKGTGQFF
v_gene: TRBV5-5; abundance: -; d_gene: TRBD2; len: 15; j_gene: TRBJ2-4; CDR3nt: TGTGCCAGCAGCCGGACCGGGGGGGCCAAAAACATTCAGTACTTC; CDR3aa: CASSRTGGAKNIQYF
v_gene: TRBV5-1; abundance: -; d_gene: TRBD1; len: 15; j_gene: TRBJ1-1; CDR3nt: TGCGCCAGCAGCTCTATGGGACAGGCGAACACTGAAGCTTTCTTT; CDR3aa: CASSSMGQANTEAFF
v_gene: TRBV7-2; abundance: -; d_gene: TRBD1; len: 17; j_gene: TRBJ1-1; CDR3nt: TGTGCCAGCAGCTTAGAGGGGACAGGGGGCTTCAATACTGAAGCTTTCTTT; CDR3aa: CASSLEGTGGFNTEAFF
v_gene: TRBV20-1; abundance: -; d_gene: -; len: 11; j_gene: TRBJ1-2; CDR3nt: TGCAGTGCTAGGGACAGCCCAGGCTACACCTTC; CDR3aa: CSARDSPGYTF
v_gene: TRBV28; abundance: -; d_gene: TRBD1; len: 17; j_gene: TRBJ1-1; CDR3nt: TGTGCCATCTTCCCCCCGGGACAGGGGGCTTGGAACACTGAAGCTTTCTTT; CDR3aa: CAIFPPGQGAWNTEAFF